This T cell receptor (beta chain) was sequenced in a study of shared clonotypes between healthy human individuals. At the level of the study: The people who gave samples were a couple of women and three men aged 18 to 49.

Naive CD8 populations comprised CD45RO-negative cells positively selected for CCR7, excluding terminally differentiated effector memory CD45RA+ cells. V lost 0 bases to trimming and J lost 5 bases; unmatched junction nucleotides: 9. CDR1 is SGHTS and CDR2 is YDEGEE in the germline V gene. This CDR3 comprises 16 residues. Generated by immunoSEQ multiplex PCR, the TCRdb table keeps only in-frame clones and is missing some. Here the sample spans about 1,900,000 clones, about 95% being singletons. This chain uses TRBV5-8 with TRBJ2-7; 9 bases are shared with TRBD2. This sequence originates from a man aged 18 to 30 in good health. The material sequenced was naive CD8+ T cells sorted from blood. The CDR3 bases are TGTGCCAGCAGCTTGGGGCTAGCGGGAATCTCTCACGAGCAGTACTTC. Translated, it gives CASSLGLAGISHEQYF.